The rows below give T cell receptor beta chains drawn from one sample of a study of shared clonotypes between healthy human individuals. The protocol was immunoSEQ multiplex PCR, while the TCRdb copy is restricted to in-frame clones and leaves out a portion. The data show 950,000 to 1,300,000 clones, with about 76% seen just once and around 1.5% held by the top ten. Sequencing was done on a sample of memory CD4+ T cells sorted from blood. These receptors were collected from a man between 18 and 29 years old in good health. Each CDR3 is given with its conserved first and last residue. D genes are given only for firm matches. Clone sizes are given selectively: once, few, many, or a class where the clone is expanded.

cdr3_aa,cdr3_nt,v_call,clone_size,j_call,d_call
CASSPIGTGELFF,TGTGCCAGCAGCCCGATTGGCACCGGGGAGCTGTTTTTT,TRBV9,.,TRBJ2-2,.
CASSDGDTQYF,TGTGCCAGCTCCGATGGAGATACGCAGTATTTT,TRBV6-5,.,TRBJ2-3,.
CASRDRAGELFF,TGTGCCAGCAGGGACAGGGCCGGGGAGCTGTTTTTT,TRBV19,once,TRBJ2-2,TRBD1
CASSPGGSFTDTQYF,TGCGCCAGCAGCCCAGGGGGCTCCTTCACAGATACGCAGTATTTT,TRBV5-1,.,TRBJ2-3,TRBD1
CASSIGFGTSGNTIYF,TGTGCCAGTAGTATTGGATTCGGGACAAGTGGAAACACCATATATTTT,TRBV19,once,TRBJ1-3,.
CASSEGLAENTGELFF,TGTGCCAGCAGCGAGGGACTAGCGGAGAACACCGGGGAGCTGTTTTTT,TRBV9,.,TRBJ2-2,TRBD2
CASSLITGGWTNQPQHF,TGTGCCAGCAGTTTAATTACAGGGGGATGGACCAATCAGCCCCAGCATTTT,TRBV7-2,.,TRBJ1-5,TRBD1
CASSGTSGETTQYF,TGTGCCAGCAGTGGTACTAGCGGGGAGACAACGCAGTATTTT,TRBV2,.,TRBJ2-3,TRBD2
CASSWAGKTEAFF,TGTGCCAGTAGTTGGGCGGGAAAAACTGAAGCTTTCTTT,TRBV19,.,TRBJ1-1,.
CSVDYTGGSRGGYTF,TGCAGCGTGGATTACACAGGGGGCAGTAGAGGTGGCTACACCTTC,TRBV29-1,.,TRBJ1-2,TRBD1
CASSPGTTNEKLFF,TGTGCCAGCTCACCAGGAACAACTAATGAAAAACTGTTTTTT,TRBV18,.,TRBJ1-4,.
CASSFPRPGNYGYTF,TGTGCCAGCAGCTTCCCCCGACCAGGGAACTATGGCTACACCTTC,TRBV7-2,.,TRBJ1-2,.
CSARDIETQYF,TGCAGTGCTAGAGATATAGAGACCCAGTACTTC,TRBV20-1,.,TRBJ2-5,.
CASSLLGGRAHDTQYF,TGCGCCAGCAGCTTATTAGGCGGGAGGGCCCACGATACGCAGTATTTT,TRBV5-1,.,TRBJ2-3,TRBD2
CASSYHGSGNTGELFF,TGTGCCAGCAGTTACCACGGGAGTGGGAACACCGGGGAGCTGTTTTTT,TRBV6-5,.,TRBJ2-2,.
CASSDGGGYTF,TGTGCCAGCAGTGATGGGGGCGGCTACACCTTC,TRBV6-4,.,TRBJ1-2,.
CASSLAVIMSNTEAFF,TGTGCCAGCAGCTTAGCCGTTATCATGTCGAACACTGAAGCTTTCTTT,TRBV11-2,once,TRBJ1-1,.
CASSQDKDTQYF,TGTGCCAGCAGCCAAGATAAAGATACGCAGTATTTT,TRBV4-2,.,TRBJ2-3,.
CASSQYDYTLGGNEQFF,TGCGCCAGCAGCCAATACGATTACACCTTGGGCGGCAATGAGCAGTTCTTC,TRBV4-1,.,TRBJ2-1,.
CASSRQGAGNEQFF,TGTGCCAGCAGTAGACAGGGCGCGGGCAATGAGCAGTTCTTC,TRBV9,.,TRBJ2-1,TRBD1
CASSWDAGRDTEAFF,TGCGCCAGCAGCTGGGATGCAGGAAGAGACACTGAAGCTTTCTTT,TRBV5-1,once,TRBJ1-1,.
CASSWRTAPYEQYF,TGTGCCAGCAGCTGGAGGACAGCTCCCTACGAGCAGTACTTC,TRBV7-2,once,TRBJ2-7,.
CASSLVGFGSPLHF,TGTGCTAGCAGCTTAGTAGGGTTCGGCTCACCCCTCCACTTT,TRBV7-7,.,TRBJ1-6,.
CASSIGATRGYGYTF,TGTGCCAGTAGTATTGGGGCGACAAGGGGCTATGGCTACACCTTC,TRBV19,.,TRBJ1-2,.
CASTTPNQETQYF,TGCGCCAGCACAACCCCTAACCAAGAGACCCAGTACTTC,TRBV5-1,.,TRBJ2-5,.
CASSLVSSPREQYF,TGTGCCAGCAGCTTGGTCAGCAGCCCCAGGGAGCAGTACTTC,TRBV5-6,.,TRBJ2-7,.
CAWSVEDSNQPQHF,TGTGCCTGGAGTGTAGAGGATAGCAATCAGCCCCAGCATTTT,TRBV30,few,TRBJ1-5,.
CASSLTSGIHNEQFF,TGTGCCAGCAGCTTGACTAGCGGGATACACAATGAGCAGTTCTTC,TRBV7-9,.,TRBJ2-1,TRBD2
CASSQGGVGEKLFF,TGTGCCAGCAGCCAGGGGGGCGTCGGGGAAAAACTGTTTTTT,TRBV6-5,.,TRBJ1-4,TRBD1
CASSEVLGEYNGYTF,TGTGCCAGCAGTGAAGTGTTGGGGGAGTATAATGGCTACACCTTC,TRBV6-1,.,TRBJ1-2,.
CASSLSVLKGVYEQYF,TGTGCCAGCAGCCTATCCGTTTTAAAGGGTGTGTACGAGCAGTACTTC,TRBV7-8,once,TRBJ2-7,.
CASGDRIFSSYNEQFF,TGTGCCAGCGGTGACAGAATCTTTAGCTCCTACAATGAGCAGTTCTTC,TRBV6-1,.,TRBJ2-1,.
CASSVPTSTEAFF,TGTGCCAGCAGTGTTCCGACAAGCACTGAAGCTTTCTTT,TRBV6-1,few,TRBJ1-1,.
CASRLKRNRDRCSGELFF,TGTGCAAGTCGCTTGAAGAGGAACCGGGACAGGTGTTCCGGGGAGCTGTTTTTT,TRBV12-2,.,TRBJ2-2,.
CASRLTASTDTQYF,TGTGCCAGCAGATTAACAGCGAGCACAGATACGCAGTATTTT,TRBV11-2,.,TRBJ2-3,.
CASSRVGSGANVLTF,TGCGCCAGCAGCCGAGTCGGCTCTGGGGCCAACGTCCTGACTTTC,TRBV4-3,.,TRBJ2-6,.
CASSPSQLGRGHTEAFF,TGTGCCAGCTCACCATCTCAGCTCGGCAGGGGGCACACTGAAGCTTTCTTT,TRBV18,.,TRBJ1-1,TRBD1
CASSREERGGPSEQFF,TGTGCCAGCAGTAGAGAAGAGCGGGGGGGTCCCAGTGAGCAGTTCTTC,TRBV7-9,.,TRBJ2-1,TRBD2
CASSLAAGVHEQYF,TGTGCCAGCAGTTTAGCGGCGGGGGTCCACGAGCAGTACTTC,TRBV27,.,TRBJ2-7,TRBD2
CASSETGNYGYTF,TGCGCCAGCAGCGAGACAGGGAACTATGGCTACACCTTC,TRBV5-1,.,TRBJ1-2,TRBD1
CASKGTSKTYEQYF,TGTGCCAGCAAAGGGACTAGTAAAACCTACGAGCAGTACTTC,TRBV6-1,.,TRBJ2-7,TRBD2
CASSLNTDNEQFF,TGCGCCAGCAGCTTGAACACGGACAATGAGCAGTTCTTC,TRBV5-1,.,TRBJ2-1,.
CSVTQPGALGGETQYF,TGCAGCGTTACCCAGCCGGGGGCCTTGGGGGGAGAGACCCAGTACTTC,TRBV29-1,.,TRBJ2-5,.
CASSSGVLYEQYF,TGTGCCAGCAGTTCAGGGGTTCTGTACGAGCAGTACTTC,TRBV6-5,.,TRBJ2-7,.
CAIIFGRADETQYF,TGTGCCATCATATTCGGGAGGGCCGATGAGACCCAGTACTTC,TRBV10-3,.,TRBJ2-5,TRBD2
CASSQGQVRNEKLFF,TGTGCCAGCAGTCAGGGACAGGTCCGTAATGAAAAACTGTTTTTT,TRBV27,.,TRBJ1-4,TRBD1
CASSLGTGGYEQYF,TGCGCCAGCAGCTTGGGGACAGGCGGGTACGAGCAGTACTTC,TRBV5-1,.,TRBJ2-7,TRBD1
CASSRGLAGNTDTQYF,TGTGCCAGCAGCCGGGGACTAGCGGGAAACACAGATACGCAGTATTTT,TRBV5-4,.,TRBJ2-3,TRBD2
CASRHRESEKLFF,TGTGCCAGCAGACACAGGGAGTCGGAAAAACTGTTTTTT,TRBV6-5,.,TRBJ1-4,.